What follows are 9 T cell receptor beta chains derived from one specimen sequenced in a study of read filtering for tumor transcriptome and immune sequencing. This library used roughly 400 ng RNA and molecular barcoded adaptors spanning alpha/delta and beta/gamma chains. One entry per CDR3 protein results from TCRdb running MiXCR on the reads. The sample consists of more than 20,000 distinct CDR3 sequences, 20% to 25% of them appearing once. The sequenced sample consisted of a population of CD138-negative cells sorted from bone marrow. These receptors all come from a donor at least 40 years old with multiple myeloma.

This clonotype was picked up many times. V usage is TRBV28 and J usage is TRBJ2-3; TRBD2 agrees at 9 bases. This CDR3 spans 15 amino acids. J was trimmed by 3 bases and V by 5 bases; bases with no gene match: 6. Germline V gives CDR1 MDHEN, CDR2 SYDVKM. The CDR3 here is CASSLAGSGTDTQYF. CDR3 sequence (DNA): TGTGCCAGCAGTCTAGCGGGAAGCGGGACAGATACGCAGTATTTT. Variable domain in full (rest from reference TRBV28 and TRBJ2-3): DVKVTQSSRYLVKRTGEKVFLECVQDMDHENMFWYRQDPGLGLRLIYFSYDVKMKEKGDIPEGYSVSREKKERFSLILESASTNQTSMYLCASSLAGSGTDTQYFGPGTRLTVL.

This chain uses TRBV2 with TRBJ2-6; no definite D call. The CDR3 is 16 residues long. CDR1 and CDR2 (germline): SNHLY, FYNNEI. Trimming pared 2 bases from V and 0 bases from J, leaving 8 bases between. This CDR3 reads CASSEQAVSGANVLTF. For the CDR3, the DNA is TGTGCCAGCAGTGAACAGGCAGTCTCTGGGGCCAACGTCCTGACTTTC.

This clonotype was observed at least ten times. The chain employs TRBV24-1 and TRBJ2-1, with 8 bases matching TRBD2. Trimming cost V 7 bases and J 4 bases; bases outside gene matches: 8. Germline lookup yields CDR1 KGHDR and CDR2 SFDVKD. The CDR3 loop spans 15 amino acids. The CDR3 region is CATRNSGEGYNEQFF. DNA of the CDR3: TGTGCCACCAGAAATAGCGGGGAAGGTTACAATGAGCAGTTCTTC.

The genes are TRBV11-2 and TRBJ2-1; TRBD2 agrees at 9 bases. Germline V gene data show CDR1 as SGHAT and CDR2 as FQNNGV. The trim removed 5 bases at V and 6 bases at J, leaving 5 bases unmatched. The CDR3 covers 14 residues. The CDR3 sequence: CASSVLAGANEQFF. The CDR3 DNA reads TGTGCCAGCAGCGTATTAGCGGGAGCCAATGAGCAGTTCTTC.

On this clonotype: This sequence is one base from a far larger clone and is likely a read error. The CDR3 does not close with the conserved phenylalanine or tryptophan, likely indicating a read error. V and J are TRBV5-8 and TRBJ1-1; 8 nucleotides match TRBD1. The trim removed 5 bases at V and 3 bases at J, leaving 6 bases unmatched. CDR1 and CDR2 from the germline V gene are SGHTS and YDEGEE. The CDR3 length is 14 residues. Here the CDR3 reads CASSLTGEDTEAFL. The CDR3 DNA sequence: TGTGCCAGCAGTTTGACAGGGGAGGACACTGAAGCTTTCCTT.

The genes are TRBV28 and TRBJ2-3; D possibly corresponds to TRBD2 (6 bases). V lost 11 bases to trimming and J lost 2 bases, with 17 bases between them. This CDR3 has 14 amino acids. Looked up from germline, CDR1 is MDHEN and CDR2 is SYDVKM. The CDR3 loop reads CAGTGPGDTDTQYF. In DNA form, the CDR3 reads TGTGCCGGCACCGGGCCGGGGGACACAGATACGCAGTATTTT. The whole variable domain, remainder taken from reference TRBV28 and TRBJ2-3, is DVKVTQSSRYLVKRTGEKVFLECVQDMDHENMFWYRQDPGLGLRLIYFSYDVKMKEKGDIPEGYSVSREKKERFSLILESASTNQTSMYLCAGTGPGDTDTQYFGPGTRLTVL.

This clonotype was seen a few times. Being one base from a much bigger clone, this may be a read error. The chain joins TRBV20-1 to TRBJ1-2, with 10 bases aligning to TRBD1. The CDR3 runs 14 residues. Looked up from germline, CDR1 is DFQATT and CDR2 is SNEGSKA (reference sequence). The CDR3 protein is CGADPGQGNYGYTF. CDR3 DNA sequence: TGCGGTGCAGACCCGGGACAGGGGAACTATGGCTACACCTTC.

This clonotype was picked up a small number of times. Possible read error: a much larger clone is one base away. The V gene is TRBV5-1, the J gene TRBJ2-5; D is unclear. Looked up from germline, CDR1 is SGHRS and CDR2 is YFSETQ. The CDR3 runs 13 residues. The CDR3 nucleotides are TGCGCCGGCAGCTTGAGTTCGCGGGAGACCCAGTACTTC. This gives the protein CAGSLSSRETQYF.

This clonotype was detected many times. The CDR3 loop reads CASSQNRATFNNEQFF. CDR3 bases: TGTGCCAGCAGCCAGAATCGGGCGACCTTTAACAATGAGCAGTTCTTC. The chain is built from TRBV11-2 and TRBJ2-1, with unresolved D. Between the trimmed V and J ends, which lost 5 bases and 5 bases, there was a span of 19 bases. Germline CDR1 SGHAT, CDR2 FQNNGV. The CDR3 has 16 residues.